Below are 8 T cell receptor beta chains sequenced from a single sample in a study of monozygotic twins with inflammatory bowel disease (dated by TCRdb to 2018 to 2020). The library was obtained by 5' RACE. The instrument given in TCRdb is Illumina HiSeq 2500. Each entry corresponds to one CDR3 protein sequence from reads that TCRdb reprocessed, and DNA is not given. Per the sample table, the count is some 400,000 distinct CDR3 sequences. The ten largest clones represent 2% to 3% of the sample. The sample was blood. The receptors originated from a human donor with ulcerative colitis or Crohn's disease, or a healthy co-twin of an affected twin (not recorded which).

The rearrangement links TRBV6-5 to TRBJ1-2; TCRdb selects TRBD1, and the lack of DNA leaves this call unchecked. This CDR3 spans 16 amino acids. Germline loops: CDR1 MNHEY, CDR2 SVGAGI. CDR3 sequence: CASSYLTGRTLYGYTF.

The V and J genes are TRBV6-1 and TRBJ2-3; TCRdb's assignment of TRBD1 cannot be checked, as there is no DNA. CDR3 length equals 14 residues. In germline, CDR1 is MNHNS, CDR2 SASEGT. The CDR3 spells CASSPLVSTDTQYF.

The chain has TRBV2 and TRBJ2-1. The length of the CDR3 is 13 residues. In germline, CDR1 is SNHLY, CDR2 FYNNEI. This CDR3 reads CASSEIVRPEQFF.

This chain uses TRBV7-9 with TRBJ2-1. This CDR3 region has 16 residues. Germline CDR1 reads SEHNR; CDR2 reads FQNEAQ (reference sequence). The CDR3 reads CASSSGPPILYNEQFF.

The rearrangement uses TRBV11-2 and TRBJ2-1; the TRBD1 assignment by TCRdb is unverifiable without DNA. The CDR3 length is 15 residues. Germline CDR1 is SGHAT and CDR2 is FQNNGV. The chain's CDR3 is CASSLRQDFSNKQFF.

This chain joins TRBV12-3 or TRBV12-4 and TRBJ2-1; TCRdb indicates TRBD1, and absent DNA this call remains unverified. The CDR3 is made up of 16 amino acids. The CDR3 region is CASILSRDGGDHEQFF.

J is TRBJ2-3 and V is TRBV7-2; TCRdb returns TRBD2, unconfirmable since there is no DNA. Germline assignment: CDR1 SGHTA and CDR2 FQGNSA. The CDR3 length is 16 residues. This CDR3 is CASSSLGAGVVDTQYF.

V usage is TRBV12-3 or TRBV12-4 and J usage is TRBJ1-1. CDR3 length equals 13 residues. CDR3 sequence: CASIPSRDTEAFF.